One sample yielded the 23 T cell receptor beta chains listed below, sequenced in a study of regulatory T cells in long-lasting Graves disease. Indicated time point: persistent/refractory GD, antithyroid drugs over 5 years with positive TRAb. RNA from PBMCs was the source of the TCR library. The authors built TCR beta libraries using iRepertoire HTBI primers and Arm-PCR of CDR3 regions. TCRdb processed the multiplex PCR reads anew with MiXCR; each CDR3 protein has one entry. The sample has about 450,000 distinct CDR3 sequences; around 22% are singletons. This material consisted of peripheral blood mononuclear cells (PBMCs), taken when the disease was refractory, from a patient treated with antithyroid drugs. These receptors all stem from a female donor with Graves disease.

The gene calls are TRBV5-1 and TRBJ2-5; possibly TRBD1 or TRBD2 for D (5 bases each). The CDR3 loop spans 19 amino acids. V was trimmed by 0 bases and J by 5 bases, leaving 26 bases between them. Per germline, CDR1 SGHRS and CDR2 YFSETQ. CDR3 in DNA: TGCGCCAGCAGCTTGGCCGGGGTTGGATCGCCGGGGTCAGGGGAGACCCAGTACTTC. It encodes CASSLAGVGSPGSGETQYF.

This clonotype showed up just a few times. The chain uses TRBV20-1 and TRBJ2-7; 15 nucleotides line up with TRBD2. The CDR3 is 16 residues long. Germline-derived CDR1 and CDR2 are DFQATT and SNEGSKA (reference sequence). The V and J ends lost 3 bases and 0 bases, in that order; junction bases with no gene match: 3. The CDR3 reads CSARGTSGRSSYEQYF. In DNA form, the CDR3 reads TGCAGTGCTAGGGGGACTAGCGGGAGGTCCTCCTACGAGCAGTACTTC.

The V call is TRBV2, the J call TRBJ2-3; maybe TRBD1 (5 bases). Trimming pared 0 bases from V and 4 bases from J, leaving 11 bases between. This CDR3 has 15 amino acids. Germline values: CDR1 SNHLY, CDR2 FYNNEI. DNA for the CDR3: TGTGCCAGCAGTGAAGCGGGCAGGGCTTCAGATACGCAGTATTTT. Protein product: CASSEAGRASDTQYF.

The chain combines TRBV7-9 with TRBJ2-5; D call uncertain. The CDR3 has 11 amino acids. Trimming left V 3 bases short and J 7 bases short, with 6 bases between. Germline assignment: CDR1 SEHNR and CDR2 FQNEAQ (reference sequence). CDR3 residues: CASSFTGTQYF. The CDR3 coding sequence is TGTGCCAGCAGCTTCACTGGGACCCAGTACTTC.

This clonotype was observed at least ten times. CDR3 protein: CASSLGAADFYEQYF. In DNA, the CDR3 is TGTGCCAGCAGCTTAGGGGCAGCAGATTTCTACGAGCAGTACTTC. The rearrangement links TRBV7-8 to TRBJ2-7; D ambiguous. Germline assignment: CDR1 SGHVS and CDR2 FQNEAQ. V was trimmed by 1 base and J by 3 bases, leaving 13 bases between them. CDR3 length: 15 amino acids.

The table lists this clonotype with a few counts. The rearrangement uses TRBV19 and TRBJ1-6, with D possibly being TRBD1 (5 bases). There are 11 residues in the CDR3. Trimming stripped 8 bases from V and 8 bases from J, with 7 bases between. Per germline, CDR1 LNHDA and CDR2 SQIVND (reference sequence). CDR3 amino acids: CASGADSPLHF. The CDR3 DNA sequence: TGTGCCAGTGGGGCGGATTCACCCCTCCACTTT.

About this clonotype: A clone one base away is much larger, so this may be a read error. CDR3 bases: TGTGCCAGCACCCCCTTGGCGCCCTGGGAGCAGTACTTC. Translation gives CASTPLAPWEQYF. The V and J genes are TRBV28 and TRBJ2-7; no reliable D call. Germline V gene lookup returns CDR1 MDHEN and CDR2 SYDVKM. There are 13 residues in the CDR3. Trimming took off 7 bases at V and 7 bases at J, with 17 bases between the two ends.

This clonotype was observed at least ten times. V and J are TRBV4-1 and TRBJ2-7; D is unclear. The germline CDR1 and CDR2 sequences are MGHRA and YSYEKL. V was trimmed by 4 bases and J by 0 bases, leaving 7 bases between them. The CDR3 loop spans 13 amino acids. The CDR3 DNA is TGCGCCAGCAGCCCACCGAACTCCTACGAGCAGTACTTC. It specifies CASSPPNSYEQYF.

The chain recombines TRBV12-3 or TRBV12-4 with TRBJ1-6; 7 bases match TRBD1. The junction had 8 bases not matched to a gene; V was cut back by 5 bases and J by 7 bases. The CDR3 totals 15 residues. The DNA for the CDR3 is TGTGCCAGCAGTCCTGAGACAGGGAAAAATTCACCCCTCCACTTT. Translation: CASSPETGKNSPLHF.

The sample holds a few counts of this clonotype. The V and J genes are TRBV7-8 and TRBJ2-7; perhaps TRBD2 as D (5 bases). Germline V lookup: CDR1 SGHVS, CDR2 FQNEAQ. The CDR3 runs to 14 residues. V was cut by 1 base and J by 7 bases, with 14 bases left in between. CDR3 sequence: CASSLGSGSREQYF. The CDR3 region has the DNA TGTGCCAGCAGCTTAGGGTCGGGGTCGCGGGAGCAGTACTTC.

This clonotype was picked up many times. The CDR3 DNA reads TGTGCCAGCAGTTTACCAGGGGTGCGAGGCTACGAGCAGTACTTC. Its translation: CASSLPGVRGYEQYF. V and J are TRBV6-5 and TRBJ2-7; D perhaps matches TRBD1 (6 bases). Trimming removed 4 bases at V and 3 bases at J, with 16 bases between. From germline, CDR1 is MNHEY and CDR2 SVGAGI. The CDR3 spans 15 residues.

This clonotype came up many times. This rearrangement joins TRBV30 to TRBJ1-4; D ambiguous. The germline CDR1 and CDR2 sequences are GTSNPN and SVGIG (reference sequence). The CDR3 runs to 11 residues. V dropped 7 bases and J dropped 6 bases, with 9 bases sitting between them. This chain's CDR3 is CASLTYEKLFF. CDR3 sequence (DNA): TGTGCCTCCTTGACGTATGAAAAACTGTTTTTT.

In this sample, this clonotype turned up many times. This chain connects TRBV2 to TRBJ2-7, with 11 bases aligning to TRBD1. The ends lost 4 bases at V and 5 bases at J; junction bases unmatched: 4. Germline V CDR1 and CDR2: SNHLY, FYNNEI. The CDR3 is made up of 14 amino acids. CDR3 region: CASSAPGQGDEQYF. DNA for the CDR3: TGTGCCAGCAGTGCCCCGGGACAGGGGGACGAGCAGTACTTC.

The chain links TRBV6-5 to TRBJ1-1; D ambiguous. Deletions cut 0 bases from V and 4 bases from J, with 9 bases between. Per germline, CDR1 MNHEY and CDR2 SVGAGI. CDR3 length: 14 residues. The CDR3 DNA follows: TGTGCCAGCAGTTACTCGATCGTCGGCACTGAAGCTTTCTTT. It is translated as CASSYSIVGTEAFF.

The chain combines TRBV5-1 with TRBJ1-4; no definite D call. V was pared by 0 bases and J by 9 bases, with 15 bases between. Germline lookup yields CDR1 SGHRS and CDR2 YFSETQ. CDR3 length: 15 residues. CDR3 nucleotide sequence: TGCGCCAGCAGCTTGGCCGGAGCGGGATTAAAAAAACTGTTTTTT. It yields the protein CASSLAGAGLKKLFF.

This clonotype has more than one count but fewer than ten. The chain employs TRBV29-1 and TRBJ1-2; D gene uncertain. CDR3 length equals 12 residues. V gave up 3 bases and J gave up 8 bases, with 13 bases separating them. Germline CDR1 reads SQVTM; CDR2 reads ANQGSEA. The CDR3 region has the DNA TGCAGCGTTGATCGCGGGTTAGGGGGCTACACCTTC. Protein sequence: CSVDRGLGGYTF. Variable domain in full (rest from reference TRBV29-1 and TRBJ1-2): SAVISQKPSRDICQRGTSLTIQCQVDSQVTMMFWYRQQPGQSLTLIATANQGSEATYESGFVIDKFPISRPNLTFSTLTVSNMSPEDSSIYLCSVDRGLGGYTFGSGTRLTVV.

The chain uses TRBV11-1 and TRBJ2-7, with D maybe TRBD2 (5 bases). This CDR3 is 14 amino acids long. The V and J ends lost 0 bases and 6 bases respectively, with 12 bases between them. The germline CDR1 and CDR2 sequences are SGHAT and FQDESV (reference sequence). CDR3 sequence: CASSLAGSGAEQYF. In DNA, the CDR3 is TGTGCCAGCAGCTTAGCGGGAAGCGGAGCCGAGCAGTACTTC.

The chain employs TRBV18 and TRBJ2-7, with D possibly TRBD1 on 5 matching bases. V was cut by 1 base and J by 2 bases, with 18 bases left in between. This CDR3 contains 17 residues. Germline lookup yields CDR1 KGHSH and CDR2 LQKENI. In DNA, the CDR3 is TGTGCCAGCTCACCACGGGTCAGGCAGGGTGGGCCCTACGAGCAGTACTTC. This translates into CASSPRVRQGGPYEQYF.

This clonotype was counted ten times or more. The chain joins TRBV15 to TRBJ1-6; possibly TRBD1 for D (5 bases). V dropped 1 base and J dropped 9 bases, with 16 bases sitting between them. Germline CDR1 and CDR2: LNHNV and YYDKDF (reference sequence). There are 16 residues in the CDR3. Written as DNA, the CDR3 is TGTGCCACCAGCAGAGCCCTAGACGCTACAGGTTCACCCCTCCACTTT. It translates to CATSRALDATGSPLHF. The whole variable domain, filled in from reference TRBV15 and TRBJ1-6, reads DAMVIQNPRYQVTQFGKPVTLSCSQTLNHNVMYWYQQKSSQAPKLLFHYYDKDFNNEADTPDNFQSRRPNTSFCFLDIRSPGLGDTAMYLCATSRALDATGSPLHFGNGTRLTVT.

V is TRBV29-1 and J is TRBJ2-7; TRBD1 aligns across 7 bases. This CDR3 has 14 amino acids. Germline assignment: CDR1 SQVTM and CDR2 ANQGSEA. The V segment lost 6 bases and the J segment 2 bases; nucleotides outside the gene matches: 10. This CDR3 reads CSVRQGQNPYEQYF. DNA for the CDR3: TGCAGCGTCCGACAGGGTCAAAACCCCTACGAGCAGTACTTC.

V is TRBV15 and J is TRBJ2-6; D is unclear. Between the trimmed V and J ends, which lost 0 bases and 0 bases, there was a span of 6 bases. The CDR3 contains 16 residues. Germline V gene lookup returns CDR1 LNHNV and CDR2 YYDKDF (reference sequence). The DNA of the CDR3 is TGTGCCACCAGCAGAGATGCTCCCTCTGGGGCCAACGTCCTGACTTTC. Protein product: CATSRDAPSGANVLTF.

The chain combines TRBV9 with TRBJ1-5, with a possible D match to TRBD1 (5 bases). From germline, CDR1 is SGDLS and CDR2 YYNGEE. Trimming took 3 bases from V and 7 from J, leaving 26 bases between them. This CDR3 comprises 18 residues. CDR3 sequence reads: CASSGDPWGFSGFQPQHF. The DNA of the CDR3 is TGTGCCAGCAGCGGAGACCCGTGGGGGTTCAGCGGTTTCCAGCCCCAGCATTTT.

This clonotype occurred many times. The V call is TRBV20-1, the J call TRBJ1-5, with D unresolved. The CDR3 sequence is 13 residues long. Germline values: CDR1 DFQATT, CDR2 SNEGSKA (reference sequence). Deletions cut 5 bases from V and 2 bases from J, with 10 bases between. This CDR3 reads CSAFGPGNQPQHF. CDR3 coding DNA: TGCAGTGCTTTCGGCCCAGGCAATCAGCCCCAGCATTTT.